The clone carrying this TCR beta chain was seen ten or more times. The target antigen is unknown. This sample was taken from a study of T cells after yellow fever vaccination. Study observations and caveats: Post-booster repertoires contained most primary-vaccination clones again (roughly 96% CD4, over 70% CD8).

From the 5' RACE reads, TCRdb called clonotypes with MiXCR, one entry per CDR3 protein. The sample consists of some 390,000 distinct CDR3 sequences, around 6.4% of them appearing once. Here the sequenced sample was PBMCs, taken 5 days after the yellow fever booster vaccination. The receptor comes from a man under 40 who received the YFV17D yellow fever vaccine.

The CDR3 nucleotides read TGCAGTGCTAGAGCACTAGCGCAGTCCTACAATGAGCAGTTCTTC. Its translation: CSARALAQSYNEQFF. V gene TRBV20-1 combines with J gene TRBJ2-1; TRBD2 aligns across 7 bases. This CDR3 spans 15 amino acids. Germline CDR1 and CDR2: DFQATT and SNEGSKA (reference sequence). Trimming cost V 1 base and J 1 base; bases outside gene matches: 4.